Below are 32 T cell receptor beta chains sequenced from a single sample in a study of CD8 T cells in Susac syndrome. Random hexamers were used to reverse transcribe roughly 0.5 to 1 ug of RNA. A single record per CDR3 protein comes from TCRdb applying MiXCR to the immunoSEQ multiplex PCR reads. The repertoire holds approximately 150,000 distinct CDR3 sequences, approximately 94% seen once, with more than 0.065% in the top ten. The sequenced sample consisted of CD4+ T cells from PBMCs. Receptors were obtained from a human donor in good health.

This chain connects TRBV19 to TRBJ1-5; 7 bases fit TRBD1. From germline, CDR1 is LNHDA and CDR2 SQIVND (reference sequence). V trimming: 3 bases; J trimming: 7 bases; junction bases outside the gene matches: 6. The CDR3 extends over 14 amino acids. The CDR3 nucleotides read TGTGCCAGTAGTATGAGGGGGCCGAGGCAGCCCCAGCATTTT. Translating it yields CASSMRGPRQPQHF.

The genes are TRBV29-1 and TRBJ2-5; D perhaps matches TRBD2 (6 bases). Germline V gene lookup returns CDR1 SQVTM and CDR2 ANQGSEA. Trimming removed 7 bases at V and 2 bases at J, with 14 bases between. This CDR3 contains 13 residues. This CDR3 is CSARDWRQETQYF. CDR3 DNA sequence: TGCAGCGCACGGGACTGGCGACAAGAGACCCAGTACTTC.

The chain has TRBV27 and TRBJ1-5; D is unresolved. The germline CDR1 and CDR2 sequences are MNHEY and SMNVEV (reference sequence). There are 15 residues in the CDR3. Trimming shortened V by 4 bases and J by 0 bases, and 10 bases separated the two germline ends. The CDR3 bases are TGTGCCAGCAGTTCTGACACGTTTAGCAATCAGCCCCAGCATTTT. Translation gives CASSSDTFSNQPQHF.

This chain joins TRBV12-5 and TRBJ1-1; perhaps TRBD1 as D (5 bases). The length of the CDR3 is 15 residues. Trimming removed 1 base at V and 0 bases at J, with 9 bases between. Germline values: CDR1 LGHNT, CDR2 FRNRAP. This CDR3 reads CASGLGDGLNTEAFF. The CDR3, as DNA: TGTGCTAGTGGTTTGGGGGACGGACTGAACACTGAAGCTTTCTTT.

This clonotype has just a few counts. The rearrangement uses TRBV5-4 and TRBJ2-2; D gene uncertain. Germline loops: CDR1 SGHNT, CDR2 YYREEE (reference sequence). The V end lost 3 bases, the J end lost 6 bases, and 9 bases lay between the germline ends. The CDR3 is 13 residues long. CDR3: CASSSDPAGELFF. As DNA, the CDR3 is TGTGCCAGCAGCTCCGATCCGGCCGGGGAGCTGTTTTTT.

The J gene is TRBJ1-1, the V gene TRBV10-3; D perhaps matches TRBD1 (5 bases). Germline assignment: CDR1 ENHRY and CDR2 SYGVKD. The V end lost 6 bases, the J end lost 3 bases, and 11 bases lay between the germline ends. The CDR3 sequence is 13 residues long. CDR3 in DNA: TGTGCCATCAGCCTCAGGGAGGACACTGAAGCTTTCTTT. Translating gives CAISLREDTEAFF.

V and J are TRBV2 and TRBJ2-2; TRBD1 aligns across 12 bases. V lost 9 bases and J lost 5; bases outside the gene matches: 4. The germline gives CDR1 SNHLY, CDR2 FYNNEI. The CDR3 is 14 residues long. In nucleotides, the CDR3 is TGTGCCAGGGGACAGGGGGCTAGGACCGGGGAGCTGTTTTTT. Translation gives CARGQGARTGELFF.

This clonotype occurred once. The genes are TRBV29-1 and TRBJ2-5; D gene ambiguous. Trimming shortened V by 4 bases and J by 0 bases, and 9 bases separated the two germline ends. Germline V CDR1 and CDR2: SQVTM, ANQGSEA. This CDR3 is 13 amino acids long. The CDR3 reads CSVAQSYQETQYF. In DNA form, the CDR3 reads TGCAGCGTTGCTCAGTCATACCAAGAGACCCAGTACTTC.

V gene TRBV5-1 combines with J gene TRBJ1-2; 10 bases map to TRBD1. The CDR3 is 14 amino acids. In germline, CDR1 is SGHRS, CDR2 YFSETQ. The trim removed 0 bases at V and 4 bases at J, leaving 0 bases unmatched. CDR3 DNA sequence: TGCGCCAGCAGCTTGGGGACAGGGGGCTATGGCTACACCTTC. It translates to CASSLGTGGYGYTF.

This chain uses TRBV7-9 with TRBJ1-1; D is uncertain. This CDR3 has 11 amino acids. Germline CDR1 reads SEHNR; CDR2 reads FQNEAQ (reference sequence). Deletions cut 3 bases from V and 7 bases from J, with 6 bases between. CDR3 sequence (DNA): TGTGCCAGCAGCTTGGGTATTGAAGCTTTCTTT. Amino acids: CASSLGIEAFF. The full variable domain, in which reference TRBV7-9 and TRBJ1-1 provide the parts outside the CDR3, is DTGVSQNPRHKITKRGQNVTFRCDPISEHNRLYWYRQTLGQGPEFLTYFQNEAQLEKSRLLSDRFSAERPKGSFSTLEIQRTEQGDSAMYLCASSLGIEAFFGQGTRLTVV.

This clonotype was seen a single time. The chain has TRBV5-1 and TRBJ2-2, with 12 bases lining up with TRBD2. Trimming took 4 bases from V and 6 from J; bases not matched to a gene: 4. The CDR3 sequence is 15 residues long. Germline V CDR1 and CDR2: SGHRS, YFSETQ. The CDR3 here is CASSQGLAGPGELFF. The CDR3 nucleotides read TGCGCCAGCAGCCAGGGACTAGCGGGTCCCGGGGAGCTGTTTTTT.

The V call is TRBV10-3, the J call TRBJ2-3; D gene ambiguous. The CDR3 runs 10 residues. CDR1 is ENHRY and CDR2 is SYGVKD in the germline V gene. Trimming removed 6 bases from V and 5 bases from J, with 3 bases in between. CDR3 protein: CAIREDTQYF. CDR3 DNA sequence: TGTGCCATCAGAGAAGATACGCAGTATTTT.

In nucleotides, the CDR3 is TGTGCCAGCAGCCCACCCATTAGGGTGGGCAACGTCCTGACTTTC. Residues: CASSPPIRVGNVLTF. The chain links TRBV7-9 to TRBJ2-6; no definite D call. This CDR3 spans 15 amino acids. Germline V gene sequence: CDR1 SEHNR, CDR2 FQNEAQ (reference sequence). V lost 5 bases and J lost 9, with 17 bases in between. The whole variable domain, filled in from reference TRBV7-9 and TRBJ2-6, reads DTGVSQNPRHKITKRGQNVTFRCDPISEHNRLYWYRQTLGQGPEFLTYFQNEAQLEKSRLLSDRFSAERPKGSFSTLEIQRTEQGDSAMYLCASSPPIRVGNVLTFGAGSRLTVL.

This clonotype was found once. The V call is TRBV14, the J call TRBJ1-4; D gene unclear. V was cut by 0 bases and J by 6 bases, with 32 bases left in between. CDR1 and CDR2 (germline): SGHDN, FVKESK. The CDR3 runs to 22 residues. The CDR3 DNA follows: TGTGCCAGCAGCCAAGAACGATTCAGGCAGAACCTAGCCAACCCCTCGGATGAAAAACTGTTTTTT. It encodes CASSQERFRQNLANPSDEKLFF.

This clonotype was found once. This chain connects TRBV9 to TRBJ2-3; TRBD2 is a possible D gene (6 bases). V shed 6 bases and J shed 0 bases, with 14 bases lying between them. The CDR3 length is 15 residues. Germline V gene data show CDR1 as SGDLS and CDR2 as YYNGEE. The DNA for the CDR3 is TGTGCCAGCAACCAATTTAGCGGAAGCACAGATACGCAGTATTTT. This translates into CASNQFSGSTDTQYF.

V gene TRBV5-6 combines with J gene TRBJ2-3, with D perhaps being TRBD1 or TRBD2 (5 bases each). V lost 3 bases and J 2 bases, leaving 10 bases between the germline ends. The CDR3 is 14 amino acids. CDR1 and CDR2 (germline): SGHDT, YYEEEE. Here the CDR3 DNA reads TGTGCCAGCAGCTGGGGGATCAACACAGATACGCAGTATTTT. This gives the protein CASSWGINTDTQYF.

The chain couples TRBV5-1 to TRBJ2-1; 10 nucleotides agree with TRBD1. The germline CDR1 and CDR2 sequences are SGHRS and YFSETQ. This CDR3 has 15 amino acids. V shed 0 bases, J shed 8 bases, and the junction held 5 bases outside the gene matches. The CDR3 region is CASSLEGQGPDEQFF. Here the CDR3 DNA reads TGCGCCAGCAGCTTGGAGGGACAGGGGCCAGATGAGCAGTTCTTC. Full variable domain (missing parts from reference TRBV5-1 and TRBJ2-1): KAGVTQTPRYLIKTRGQQVTLSCSPISGHRSVSWYQQTPGQGLQFLFEYFSETQRNKGNFPGRFSGRQFSNSRSEMNVSTLELGDSALYLCASSLEGQGPDEQFFGPGTRLTVL.

This rearrangement joins TRBV4-1 to TRBJ2-5; 11 bases agree with TRBD2. Germline V gene sequence: CDR1 MGHRA, CDR2 YSYEKL. The junction had 6 bases not matched to a gene; V was cut back by 0 bases and J by 0 bases. This CDR3 is 18 amino acids long. CDR3 amino acids: CASSQERLAGGHQETQYF. The CDR3 nucleotides are TGCGCCAGCAGCCAAGAGAGGCTAGCGGGAGGCCACCAAGAGACCCAGTACTTC.

This clonotype occurred a few times. The chain has TRBV18 and TRBJ2-4, with D tentatively TRBD2 (6 bases). V was shortened by 3 bases and J by 0 bases, with 9 bases between the two germline ends. The CDR3 covers 15 residues. CDR1 and CDR2 from the germline V gene are KGHSH and LQKENI. CDR3 sequence: CASSPSGLAKNIQYF. Written as DNA, the CDR3 is TGTGCCAGCTCACCTAGCGGACTAGCCAAAAACATTCAGTACTTC.

The rearrangement links TRBV29-1 to TRBJ2-7; 8 bases align to TRBD2. Germline V gene data show CDR1 as SQVTM and CDR2 as ANQGSEA. CDR3 length: 13 residues. J lost 6 bases, V lost 4 bases, and 8 bases had no gene match. CDR3 amino acids: CSVAYSGNGEQYF. For the CDR3, the DNA is TGCAGCGTTGCCTATAGCGGGAATGGCGAGCAGTACTTC.

The chain links TRBV9 to TRBJ2-2, with a tentative D call TRBD2 (5 bases). The CDR3 sequence is 17 residues long. Trimming removed 0 bases at V and 4 bases at J, with 16 bases between. Per the germline V gene, CDR1 is SGDLS and CDR2 is YYNGEE. This chain's CDR3 is CASSVEDRGLGTGELFF. CDR3 coding DNA: TGTGCCAGCAGCGTAGAGGATCGGGGATTAGGCACCGGGGAGCTGTTTTTT.

This clonotype was observed once. This chain connects TRBV20-1 to TRBJ2-1; 7 positions agree with TRBD2. Germline V lookup: CDR1 DFQATT, CDR2 SNEGSKA (reference sequence). The CDR3 consists of 14 residues. V shed 2 bases, J shed 6 bases, and the junction held 7 bases outside the gene matches. The CDR3 bases are TGCAGTGCTAGACCGGGATCGGGGGGCAATGAGCAGTTCTTC. Translating it yields CSARPGSGGNEQFF.

V and J are TRBV24-1 and TRBJ1-2; D unclear. CDR1 KGHDR and CDR2 SFDVKD come from the germline V gene. There are 12 residues in the CDR3. V lost 2 bases to trimming and J lost 8 bases, with 8 bases between them. Here the CDR3 DNA reads TGTGCCACCAGTGATTCCGCTGGCGGCTACACCTTC. Encoded protein: CATSDSAGGYTF.

The chain has TRBV7-8 and TRBJ2-6; TRBD1 matches 9 bases. J gave up 3 bases and V 8 bases, and 5 bases lay outside the gene matches. Germline loops: CDR1 SGHVS, CDR2 FQNEAQ. This CDR3 is built from 15 residues. In nucleotides, the CDR3 is TGTGCCAGCTACAGGGGGCGGTTTGGGGCCAACGTCCTGACTTTC. Protein product: CASYRGRFGANVLTF.

The sample holds one count of this clonotype. V and J are TRBV5-1 and TRBJ2-2, with TRBD2 as a possible D gene (5 bases). Trimming cost V 0 bases and J 6 bases, with 6 bases left between them. The CDR3 loop spans 13 amino acids. Germline assignment: CDR1 SGHRS and CDR2 YFSETQ. The CDR3 DNA sequence: TGCGCCAGCAGCTTGGAAGCGGCCGGGGAGCTGTTTTTT. This codes for CASSLEAAGELFF.

The chain couples TRBV5-1 to TRBJ1-1; D is uncertain. Germline V lookup: CDR1 SGHRS, CDR2 YFSETQ. Deletions cut 6 bases from V and 1 base from J, with 13 bases between. This CDR3 comprises 14 residues. The CDR3 coding sequence is TGCGCCAGCAACGCGACCCCTGAGAACACTGAAGCTTTCTTT. Residues: CASNATPENTEAFF.

This clonotype was detected a few times. The genes are TRBV2 and TRBJ2-3; 9 bases match TRBD1. The CDR3 totals 15 residues. Losses at the gene ends were 5 bases for V and 1 base for J; bases not matched to a gene: 4. Germline CDR1 reads SNHLY; CDR2 reads FYNNEI. CDR3 DNA sequence: TGTGCCAGCAGTACAGGGGGCGGAGGCACAGATACGCAGTATTTT. Residues: CASSTGGGGTDTQYF.

The chain employs TRBV4-1 and TRBJ2-2; no reliable D call. Germline lookup yields CDR1 MGHRA and CDR2 YSYEKL. The CDR3 has 17 residues. V shed 0 bases and J shed 2 bases, with 13 bases lying between them. In nucleotides, the CDR3 is TGCGCCAGCAGCCAAGAAGTCCTCCTAGTTAACACCGGGGAGCTGTTTTTT. It codes for CASSQEVLLVNTGELFF.

The chain combines TRBV7-8 with TRBJ2-5; 10 nucleotides agree with TRBD1. The CDR3 spans 15 residues. Per the germline V gene, CDR1 is SGHVS and CDR2 is FQNEAQ. After removal of 0 bases from V and 5 bases from J, the junction contained 3 bases not matched to a gene. CDR3 in DNA: TGTGCCAGCAGCTTAGCAGGGGGACAGGGGGAGACCCAGTACTTC. Translated, it gives CASSLAGGQGETQYF.

The chain is built from TRBV14 and TRBJ1-2; unclear D gene. The V end lost 3 bases, the J end lost 4 bases, and 9 bases lay between the germline ends. Per germline, CDR1 SGHDN and CDR2 FVKESK. The CDR3 is 13 residues long. CDR3 sequence reads: CASSHLPLYGYTF. The CDR3 DNA reads TGTGCCAGCAGCCATCTACCCCTCTATGGCTACACCTTC.

The chain combines TRBV30 with TRBJ1-2; 7 nucleotides align to TRBD1. CDR1 and CDR2 from the germline V gene are GTSNPN and SVGIG (reference sequence). The CDR3 totals 10 residues. With 5 bases clipped from V and 9 bases from J, the junction kept 3 bases outside the gene matches. The CDR3 coding sequence is TGTGCCTGGTGGGACAGTCGCTACACCTTC. The encoded protein is CAWWDSRYTF.

This chain uses TRBV14 with TRBJ2-4; 9 nucleotides agree with TRBD2. V shed 1 base and J 0 bases; nucleotides not matched to a gene: 4. The CDR3 runs to 17 residues. Germline values: CDR1 SGHDN, CDR2 FVKESK. The DNA of the CDR3 is TGTGCCAGCAGCCAAGCGGGACTAGCCTTAGCCAAAAACATTCAGTACTTC. Residues: CASSQAGLALAKNIQYF.